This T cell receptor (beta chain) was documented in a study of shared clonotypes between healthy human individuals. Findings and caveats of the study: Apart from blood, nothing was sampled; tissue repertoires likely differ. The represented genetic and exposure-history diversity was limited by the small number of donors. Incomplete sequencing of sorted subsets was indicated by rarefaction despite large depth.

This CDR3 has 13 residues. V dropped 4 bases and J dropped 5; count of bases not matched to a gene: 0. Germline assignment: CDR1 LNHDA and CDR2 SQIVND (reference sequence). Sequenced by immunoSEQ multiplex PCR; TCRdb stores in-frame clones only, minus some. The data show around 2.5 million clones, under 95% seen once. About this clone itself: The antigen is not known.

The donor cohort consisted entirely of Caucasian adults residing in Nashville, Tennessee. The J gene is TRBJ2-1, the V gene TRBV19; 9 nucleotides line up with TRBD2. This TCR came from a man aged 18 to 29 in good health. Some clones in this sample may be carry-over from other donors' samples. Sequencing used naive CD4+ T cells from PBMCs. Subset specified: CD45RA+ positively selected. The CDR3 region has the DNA TGTGCCAGTAGTACTAGCGGGGACAATGAGCAGTTCTTC. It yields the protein CASSTSGDNEQFF.